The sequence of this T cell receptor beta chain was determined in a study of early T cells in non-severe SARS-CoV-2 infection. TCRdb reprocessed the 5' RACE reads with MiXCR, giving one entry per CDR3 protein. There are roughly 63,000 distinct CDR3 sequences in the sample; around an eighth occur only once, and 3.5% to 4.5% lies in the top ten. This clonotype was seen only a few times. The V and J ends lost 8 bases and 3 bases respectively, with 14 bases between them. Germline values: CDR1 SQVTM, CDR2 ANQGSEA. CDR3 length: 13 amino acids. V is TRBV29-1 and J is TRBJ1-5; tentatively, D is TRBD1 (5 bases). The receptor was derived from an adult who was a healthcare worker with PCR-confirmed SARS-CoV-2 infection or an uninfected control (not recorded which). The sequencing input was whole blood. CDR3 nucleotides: TGCAGCTTCTCGGTACAGGCCAATCAGCCCCAGCATTTT. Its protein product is CSFSVQANQPQHF.